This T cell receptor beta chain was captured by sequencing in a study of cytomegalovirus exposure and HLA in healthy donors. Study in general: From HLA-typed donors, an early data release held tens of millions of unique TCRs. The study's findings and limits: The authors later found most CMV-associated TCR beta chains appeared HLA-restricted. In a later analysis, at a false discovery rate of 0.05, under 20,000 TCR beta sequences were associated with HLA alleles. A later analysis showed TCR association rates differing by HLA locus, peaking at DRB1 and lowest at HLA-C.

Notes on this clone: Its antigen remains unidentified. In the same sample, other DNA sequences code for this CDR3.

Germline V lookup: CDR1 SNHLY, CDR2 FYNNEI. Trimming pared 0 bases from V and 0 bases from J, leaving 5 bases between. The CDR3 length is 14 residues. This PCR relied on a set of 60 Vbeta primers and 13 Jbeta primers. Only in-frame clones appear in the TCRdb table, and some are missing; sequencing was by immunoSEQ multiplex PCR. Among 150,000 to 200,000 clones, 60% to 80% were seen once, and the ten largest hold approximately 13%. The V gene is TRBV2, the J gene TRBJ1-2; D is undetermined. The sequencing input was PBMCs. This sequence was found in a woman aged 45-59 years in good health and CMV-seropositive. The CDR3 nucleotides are TGTGCCAGCAGTGAAGCACCAGCTAACTATGGCTACACCTTC. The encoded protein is CASSEAPANYGYTF.